Below are 25 T cell receptor beta chains sequenced from a single sample in a study of tumor-infiltrating lymphocytes in localized non-small cell lung cancer. Measured with immunoSEQ multiplex PCR; TCRdb has only the in-frame clones, and not every one. The sample contains 9,500 to 13,000 clones, about 76% of which appear only once. The sequenced material came from uninvolved lung tissue not adjacent to the tumor. The source of these receptors is a human donor with non-small cell lung cancer.

The V call is TRBV7-2, the J call TRBJ2-1; possibly TRBD2 for D (5 bases). Germline values: CDR1 SGHTA, CDR2 FQGNSA. V was trimmed by 6 bases and J by 8 bases, leaving 14 bases between them. CDR3 length equals 13 residues. As DNA, the CDR3 is TGTGCCAGCAGTAGGACTGACCGGGATGAGCAGTTCTTC. It specifies CASSRTDRDEQFF.

The chain joins TRBV11-2 to TRBJ1-2; a weak D match, TRBD1 (5 bases). Germline lookup yields CDR1 SGHAT and CDR2 FQNNGV. Trimming left V 4 bases short and J 4 bases short, with 16 bases between. The CDR3 sequence is 15 residues long. CDR3 loop: CASSSGTHNSYGYTF. As DNA, the CDR3 is TGTGCCAGCAGCTCCGGGACCCACAACTCCTATGGCTACACCTTC.

This clone came up once. This chain links TRBV29-1 with TRBJ2-1; 7 nucleotides match TRBD2. The CDR3 spans 13 residues. V trimming: 2 bases; J trimming: 6 bases; junction bases outside the gene matches: 4. Per germline, CDR1 SQVTM and CDR2 ANQGSEA. The CDR3 loop is CSVELAVGNEQFF. Written as DNA, the CDR3 is TGCAGCGTTGAACTAGCGGTAGGCAATGAGCAGTTCTTC.

The chain recombines TRBV19 with TRBJ2-3, with D maybe TRBD1 (5 bases). Trimming pared 10 bases from V and 1 base from J, leaving 9 bases between. This CDR3 region has 12 residues. Germline CDR1 is LNHDA and CDR2 is SQIVND (reference sequence). CDR3 in amino acids: CATDSGTDTQYF. The CDR3, as DNA: TGTGCCACCGACAGTGGCACAGATACGCAGTATTTT.

The rearrangement links TRBV28 to TRBJ2-2; perhaps TRBD1 as D (6 bases). CDR3 length: 13 residues. CDR1 and CDR2 (germline): MDHEN, SYDVKM. In DNA, the CDR3 is TGTGCTACGTTCAGGGGGAACACCGGGGAGCTGTTTTTT. It translates to CATFRGNTGELFF. Full variable domain (rest looked up from reference TRBV28 and TRBJ2-2): DVKVTQSSRYLVKRTGEKVFLECVQDMDHENMFWYRQDPGLGLRLIYFSYDVKMKEKGDIPEGYSVSREKKERFSLILESASTNQTSMYLCATFRGNTGELFFGEGSRLTVL.

Details on this clone: At one of its ends the junction is not consistent with the germline gene, which may arise from a read error. This chain joins TRBV5-8 and TRBJ1-2; 10 nucleotides agree with TRBD1. Per the germline V gene, CDR1 is SGHTS and CDR2 is YDEGEE. The CDR3 covers 16 residues. CDR3 sequence (DNA): TGCGCCAGCAGCCAGGGGGGACAGGGGAAAAACTATGGCTACACCTTC. This encodes CASSQGGQGKNYGYTF.

This chain joins TRBV5-6 and TRBJ1-2; 8 bases agree with TRBD1. The CDR3 contains 15 residues. Germline V gene lookup returns CDR1 SGHDT and CDR2 YYEEEE. Trimming at V came to 5 bases and at J to 0 bases, leaving 6 bases not matched to a gene. The CDR3: CASSFTGGSNYGYTF. The DNA for the CDR3 is TGTGCCAGCAGTTTTACAGGGGGATCTAACTATGGCTACACCTTC.

The rearrangement links TRBV6-5 to TRBJ1-6, with a weak D call TRBD1 (5 bases). Germline assignment: CDR1 MNHEY and CDR2 SVGAGI. With 2 bases removed from V and 7 bases from J, the gap between germline ends came to 6 bases. The CDR3 is 13 amino acids. CDR3 protein: CASSYRDNSPLHF. The CDR3, as DNA: TGTGCCAGCAGTTACAGGGACAATTCACCCCTCCACTTT.

This sequence joins TRBV6-1 and TRBJ1-5, with 9 bases matching TRBD1. The V segment lost 6 bases and the J segment 3 bases; nucleotides outside the gene matches: 3. CDR1 is MNHNS and CDR2 is SASEGT in the germline V gene. The CDR3 runs 14 residues. The CDR3 coding sequence is TGTGCCAGCAGGGGGACAGGGACCAATCAGCCCCAGCATTTT. Protein product: CASRGTGTNQPQHF.

V usage is TRBV27 and J usage is TRBJ2-1, with 10 bases matching TRBD2. The germline CDR1 and CDR2 sequences are MNHEY and SMNVEV (reference sequence). The CDR3 contains 16 residues. V shed 4 bases and J 0 bases; nucleotides not matched to a gene: 3. The CDR3 region has the DNA TGTGCCAGCAGTTGGCTAGCGGGGGACTCCTACAATGAGCAGTTCTTC. Translated, it gives CASSWLAGDSYNEQFF.

CDR3 sequence: CASSLAGDNTGELFF. CDR3 coding DNA: TGTGCCAGCAGCTTAGCGGGAGATAACACCGGGGAGCTGTTTTTT. This chain links TRBV28 with TRBJ2-2, with TRBD2 matching over 9 bases. The V gene's germline CDR1 is MDHEN and CDR2 SYDVKM. The CDR3 loop spans 15 amino acids. J was trimmed by 2 bases and V by 6 bases; bases with no gene match: 4. Full variable domain (outside the CDR3, taken from reference TRBV28 and TRBJ2-2): DVKVTQSSRYLVKRTGEKVFLECVQDMDHENMFWYRQDPGLGLRLIYFSYDVKMKEKGDIPEGYSVSREKKERFSLILESASTNQTSMYLCASSLAGDNTGELFFGEGSRLTVL.

The chain has TRBV5-4 and TRBJ2-3, with TRBD1 as a possible D gene (6 bases). V was clipped by 0 bases and J by 0 bases, with 8 bases between them. Germline lookup yields CDR1 SGHNT and CDR2 YYREEE (reference sequence). This CDR3 is built from 15 residues. CDR3 sequence (DNA): TGTGCCAGCAGCTTGGACAGGGCCAGCACAGATACGCAGTATTTT. This sequence encodes CASSLDRASTDTQYF.

This clone has only a few counts. The chain links TRBV6-5 to TRBJ1-1; D might be TRBD1 (6 bases). The V end lost 11 bases, the J end lost 2 bases, and 15 bases lay between the germline ends. The germline V gene has CDR1 MNHEY and CDR2 SVGAGI. CDR3 length equals 13 residues. The CDR3: CAASDRLNTEAFF. In nucleotides, the CDR3 is TGTGCCGCTTCGGACAGACTAAACACTGAAGCTTTCTTT.

The chain joins TRBV10-2 to TRBJ2-2; 15 nucleotides line up with TRBD2. Germline CDR1 and CDR2: WSHSY and SAAADI. The CDR3 has 18 residues. V lost 6 bases, J lost 7 bases, and 12 bases stayed unmatched. The CDR3 region is CASRAWTSGRAGGGELFF. The DNA for the CDR3 is TGCGCCAGCAGAGCTTGGACTAGCGGGAGGGCCGGGGGCGGGGAGCTGTTTTTT.

The J gene is TRBJ1-1, the V gene TRBV27; 8 bases align to TRBD1. CDR1 and CDR2 from the germline V gene are MNHEY and SMNVEV (reference sequence). This CDR3 comprises 15 residues. J gave up 5 bases and V 6 bases, and 11 bases lay outside the gene matches. The CDR3 DNA is TGTGCCAGCAGCAAAATAGACAGGGGAAAGACTGAAGCTTTCTTT. Translated, it gives CASSKIDRGKTEAFF.

This rearrangement joins TRBV27 to TRBJ1-5, with D uncertain. Between the trimmed V and J ends, which lost 1 base and 5 bases, there was a span of 6 bases. The V gene's germline CDR1 is MNHEY and CDR2 SMNVEV (reference sequence). This CDR3 spans 13 amino acids. The chain's CDR3 is CASSLFGDQPQHF. In nucleotides, the CDR3 is TGTGCCAGCAGTTTATTTGGGGATCAGCCCCAGCATTTT.

The chain uses TRBV30 and TRBJ1-1; D may be TRBD1 (5 bases). The CDR3 sequence is 12 residues long. V was clipped by 3 bases and J by 4 bases, with 9 bases between them. CDR1 is GTSNPN, CDR2 SVGIG, per germline (reference sequence). CDR3 sequence reads: CAWRFGATEAFF. The CDR3 DNA follows: TGTGCCTGGAGGTTCGGGGCCACTGAAGCTTTCTTT.

J is TRBJ1-4 and V is TRBV2, with no clear D. Between the trimmed V and J ends, which lost 4 bases and 7 bases, there was a span of 16 bases. The V gene's germline CDR1 is SNHLY and CDR2 FYNNEI. The CDR3 sequence is 15 residues long. The CDR3 is CASSVVMAGFEKLFF. CDR3 coding DNA: TGTGCCAGCAGTGTGGTCATGGCGGGGTTTGAAAAACTGTTTTTT.

The chain has TRBV19 and TRBJ2-1; D gene uncertain. Germline V CDR1 and CDR2: LNHDA, SQIVND (reference sequence). CDR3 length: 14 amino acids. V shed 3 bases and J shed 7 bases, with 13 bases lying between them. The chain's CDR3 is CASSISPVRNEQFF. The CDR3 bases are TGTGCCAGTAGTATTTCCCCGGTTAGGAATGAGCAGTTCTTC.

This clone has just a few counts. The gene calls are TRBV6-5 and TRBJ1-1; maybe TRBD1 (6 bases). In germline, CDR1 is MNHEY, CDR2 SVGAGI. V lost 6 bases, J lost 9 bases, and 23 bases lay in between. CDR3 length: 15 amino acids. CDR3 coding DNA: TGTGCCAGCAGAGCGACCGGGACACAGGGATCCCAAGCTTTCTTT. Amino acids: CASRATGTQGSQAFF.

The chain uses TRBV4-3 and TRBJ2-3; D is ambiguous. This CDR3 has 17 residues. Germline CDR1 LGHNA, CDR2 YSLEER. V was pared by 0 bases and J by 2 bases, with 15 bases between. CDR3 nucleotide sequence: TGCGCCAGCAGCCAAGATCTTTGGGGATCCCTCACAGATACGCAGTATTTT. It specifies CASSQDLWGSLTDTQYF.

The J gene is TRBJ1-4, the V gene TRBV27; D remains ambiguous. The V gene's germline CDR1 is MNHEY and CDR2 SMNVEV (reference sequence). This CDR3 region has 17 residues. Trimming removed 4 bases from V and 7 bases from J, with 22 bases in between. This chain's CDR3 is CASSSHLGRREGEKLFF. The CDR3 DNA sequence: TGTGCCAGCAGTTCCCACCTGGGGAGGAGGGAGGGTGAAAAACTGTTTTTT.

The genes are TRBV6-1 and TRBJ1-4, with 10 bases fitting TRBD1. Trimming took 2 bases from V and 8 from J; bases not matched to a gene: 5. The CDR3 covers 15 residues. Looked up from germline, CDR1 is MNHNS and CDR2 is SASEGT. The CDR3 sequence: CASSETGTGVEKLFF. In DNA form, the CDR3 reads TGTGCCAGCAGTGAAACCGGGACAGGGGTGGAAAAACTGTTTTTT.

The CDR3 loop is CASSLAGTDTQYF. CDR3 DNA sequence: TGCGCCAGCTCGTTAGCGGGAACAGATACGCAGTATTTT. The V call is TRBV5-1, the J call TRBJ2-3; 8 nucleotides match TRBD2. V shed 7 bases and J 3 bases; nucleotides not matched to a gene: 4. CDR1 is SGHRS, CDR2 YFSETQ, per germline. The CDR3 is 13 residues long.

V gene TRBV4-1 combines with J gene TRBJ1-2, with 10 nucleotides matching TRBD1. This CDR3 is built from 16 residues. Germline V gene sequence: CDR1 MGHRA, CDR2 YSYEKL. J was trimmed by 2 bases and V by 3 bases; bases with no gene match: 6. DNA of the CDR3: TGCGCCAGCAGCCAGGGGGGACAGGGGAAAAACTATGGCTACACCTTC. Its protein is CASSQGGQGKNYGYTF.